This T cell receptor beta chain was sequenced in a study of blood T cell repertoires in COVID-19. In the study overall: Both acute and convalescent COVID-19 samples were obtained from the United States, Italy and Spain.

Trimming removed 3 bases from V and 0 bases from J, with 14 bases in between. Germline V gene data show CDR1 as SQVTM and CDR2 as ANQGSEA. The CDR3 loop spans 15 amino acids. Original analysis: For nucleated cells, counts were estimated from reference gene primer amplification. TCRdb keeps only in-frame clones here, not all; method: immunoSEQ multiplex PCR. From that table come the V and J calls and clone size; the DNA was used to work out D and trimming. Among 170,000 or so clones listed, approximately 80% were seen once. This TCR was sampled from a woman aged 55-69 years with acute or convalescent COVID-19. The specimen sequenced was peripheral blood. The chain joins TRBV29-1 to TRBJ1-1; D is perhaps TRBD1 (5 bases). In nucleotides, the CDR3 is TGCAGCGTTGATGGCCCGGGGGGGGTGAACACTGAAGCTTTCTTT. Amino acid sequence: CSVDGPGGVNTEAFF.